This passage covers 27 T cell receptor beta chains from one sample sequenced in a study of blood T cells in healthy people across ages. A J-beta primer mix and a sample-barcoded 5' primer were used in a second PCR of roughly 7 to 12 cycles. TCRdb called the 5' RACE reads again in MiXCR, with one record for every CDR3 protein. Altogether about 1,500,000 distinct CDR3 sequences are present, 42% being singletons, with the ten largest covering 7.9%. The sequencing sample was made of blood. These receptors were taken from a woman aged 18-29 years in good health.

This clonotype was counted a single time. The V call is TRBV20-1, the J call TRBJ1-5; TRBD1 agrees at 11 bases. The CDR3 totals 16 residues. Germline CDR1 reads DFQATT; CDR2 reads SNEGSKA (reference sequence). The V gene end was trimmed by 6 bases and the J gene end by 7 bases; junction bases not matched to a gene: 14. CDR3 DNA sequence: TGCAGTGCCCACGACTATCAGGGACAGGGGGGACAGCCCCAGCATTTT. Translated: CSAHDYQGQGGQPQHF.

This clonotype was counted only a few times. This sequence joins TRBV10-3 and TRBJ2-5; TRBD2 matches at 10 bases. This CDR3 contains 16 residues. Per germline, CDR1 ENHRY and CDR2 SYGVKD. Losses at the gene ends were 6 bases for V and 5 bases for J; bases not matched to a gene: 12. The CDR3 nucleotides are TGTGCCATCAGCTATACAGGACTAGCGGAGGGGGAGACCCAGTACTTC. Protein: CAISYTGLAEGETQYF.

The J gene is TRBJ1-1, the V gene TRBV5-1, with D unresolved. This CDR3 is 14 amino acids long. Germline values: CDR1 SGHRS, CDR2 YFSETQ. Trimming pared 0 bases from V and 3 bases from J, leaving 9 bases between. CDR3 coding DNA: TGCGCCAGCAGCTTGGACTTGAGATACACTGAAGCTTTCTTT. Residues: CASSLDLRYTEAFF.

This clonotype was observed a few times. V is TRBV2 and J is TRBJ2-1, with 8 bases matching TRBD2. The length of the CDR3 is 15 residues. The junction had 11 bases not matched to a gene; V was cut back by 6 bases and J by 7 bases. Germline V CDR1 and CDR2: SNHLY, FYNNEI. Here the CDR3 reads CASRGLGGVWNEQFF. The CDR3 DNA is TGTGCCAGCAGGGGACTAGGCGGGGTATGGAATGAGCAGTTCTTC.

The V and J genes are TRBV4-1 and TRBJ1-3; no clear D gene. This CDR3 contains 14 residues. Germline-derived CDR1 and CDR2 are MGHRA and YSYEKL. The V gene lost 4 bases and the J gene lost 0 bases, with 7 bases spanning the gap. The CDR3 DNA follows: TGCGCCAGCAGCCCACCCTTCTCTGGAAACACCATATATTTT. Its translation is CASSPPFSGNTIYF.

This rearrangement joins TRBV27 to TRBJ2-5, with 15 positions matching TRBD2. Unmatched junction bases numbered 19, after V lost 3 bases and J lost 11 bases. The germline V gene has CDR1 MNHEY and CDR2 SMNVEV (reference sequence). The CDR3 runs 19 residues. The CDR3 DNA follows: TGTGCCAGCAGTTTCGGTGGACTAGCGGGGGGGCAAGGATACAATGAGCAGTACTTC. Translation: CASSFGGLAGGQGYNEQYF.

The V and J genes are TRBV2 and TRBJ2-5; D remains ambiguous. The length of the CDR3 is 13 residues. V shed 3 bases and J shed 5 bases, with 10 bases lying between them. CDR1 and CDR2 (germline): SNHLY, FYNNEI. CDR3 sequence: CASSESLTETQYF. CDR3 nucleotides: TGTGCCAGCAGTGAGTCCCTTACGGAGACCCAGTACTTC.

With regard to this clonotype: Since a far larger clone is one base different, this is likely a read error. The rearrangement links TRBV7-9 to TRBJ1-1; no firm D call. Germline V CDR1 and CDR2: SEHNR, FQNEAQ (reference sequence). The ends were cut back, 5 bases at V and 3 bases at J, with 4 bases in the middle. The CDR3 has 11 amino acids. CDR3 in amino acids: CASSQHTEAFF. The CDR3 DNA is TGTGCCAGCAGCCAACACACTGAAGCTTTCTTT. The full variable domain, in which reference TRBV7-9 and TRBJ1-1 provide the parts outside the CDR3, is DTGVSQNPRHKITKRGQNVTFRCDPISEHNRLYWYRQTLGQGPEFLTYFQNEAQLEKSRLLSDRFSAERPKGSFSTLEIQRTEQGDSAMYLCASSQHTEAFFGQGTRLTVV.

The gene calls are TRBV20-1 and TRBJ2-4, with D unclear. V lost 6 bases to trimming and J lost 0 bases, with 15 bases between them. The CDR3 spans 15 residues. The germline CDR1 and CDR2 sequences are DFQATT and SNEGSKA (reference sequence). The CDR3 reads CSAPVVYLAKNIQYF. The CDR3 DNA reads TGCAGTGCCCCTGTGGTCTATCTAGCCAAAAACATTCAGTACTTC.

The chain has TRBV11-2 and TRBJ2-4; D might be TRBD2 (6 bases). CDR3 length: 19 amino acids. From germline, CDR1 is SGHAT and CDR2 FQNNGV. The germline V and J ends were trimmed by 3 bases and 0 bases, with 21 bases remaining between them. The CDR3 here is CASSFLVELASIAKNIQYF. DNA of the CDR3: TGTGCCAGCAGCTTTTTAGTAGAACTAGCCAGTATAGCCAAAAACATTCAGTACTTC.

For this clonotype: Sequence at one end of the junction differs from germline and may be a read error. V is TRBV27 and J is TRBJ2-7; D gene ambiguous. Germline assignment: CDR1 MNHEY and CDR2 SMNVEV (reference sequence). The CDR3 has 13 residues. The CDR3 coding sequence is TGTGCCTGCAGTTTTGGCAGTTCCTACGAGCAGTACTTC. This sequence encodes CACSFGSSYEQYF.

V is TRBV15 and J is TRBJ2-7; perhaps D is TRBD1 or TRBD2 (5 bases each). Trimming removed 1 base from V and 3 bases from J, with 13 bases in between. Germline CDR1 and CDR2: LNHNV and YYDKDF (reference sequence). This CDR3 is built from 15 residues. The CDR3 sequence: CATSRAGQGFYEQYF. The CDR3 DNA reads as TGTGCCACCAGCAGAGCGGGGCAGGGTTTCTACGAGCAGTACTTC.

The chain couples TRBV5-1 to TRBJ2-2; TRBD2 aligns across 8 bases. This CDR3 contains 18 residues. Germline V lookup: CDR1 SGHRS, CDR2 YFSETQ. The J segment lost 1 base and the V segment lost 0 bases, leaving 8 bases of the junction unmatched. The CDR3 nucleotides are TGCGCCAGCAGCTTGGTTTATCGGCTAGCGGGGAACACCGGGGAGCTGTTTTTT. Its protein product is CASSLVYRLAGNTGELFF.

This clonotype was counted many times. The junction does not match germline at one end; this may be a read error. This rearrangement joins TRBV5-1 to TRBJ2-7; D is unresolved. Germline V gene lookup returns CDR1 SGHRS and CDR2 YFSETQ. CDR3 size: 12 residues. CDR3 loop: CASRSSSYEQYF. In DNA form, the CDR3 reads TGTGCCAGCAGGTCTAGCTCCTACGAGCAGTACTTC.

The chain couples TRBV7-2 to TRBJ2-5, with TRBD2 identical over 10 bases. The CDR3 has 15 residues. The J segment lost 5 bases and the V segment lost 5 bases, leaving 8 bases of the junction unmatched. Per germline, CDR1 SGHTA and CDR2 FQGNSA. This CDR3 is CASSRRLAGVETQYF. The CDR3 DNA reads as TGTGCCAGCAGCCGGAGGCTAGCGGGAGTGGAGACCCAGTACTTC. Filled out from reference TRBV7-2 and TRBJ2-5, the complete variable domain reads GAGVSQSPSNKVTEKGKDVELRCDPISGHTALYWYRQSLGQGLEFLIYFQGNSAPDKSGLPSDRFSAERTGGSVSTLTIQRTQQEDSAVYLCASSRRLAGVETQYFGPGTRLLVL.

This clonotype was counted a few times. V is TRBV2 and J is TRBJ2-7; tentative D call: TRBD1 (6 bases). This CDR3 is built from 15 residues. Trimming stripped 4 bases from V and 5 bases from J, with 18 bases between. Germline lookup yields CDR1 SNHLY and CDR2 FYNNEI. The CDR3 reads CASSAGTGLYNEQYF. CDR3 DNA: TGTGCCAGCAGTGCTGGAACAGGGCTATATAACGAGCAGTACTTC.

The chain has TRBV10-3 and TRBJ1-2; possible D gene TRBD1, 6 bases. Trimming shortened V by 2 bases and J by 6 bases, and 13 bases separated the two germline ends. This CDR3 contains 14 residues. Germline CDR1 and CDR2: ENHRY and SYGVKD. CDR3 protein: CAISEAAGVHGYTF. The DNA of the CDR3 is TGTGCCATCAGTGAGGCGGCAGGGGTACATGGCTACACCTTC.

The chain is built from TRBV6-5 and TRBJ1-2; maybe TRBD1 (5 bases). CDR3 length equals 13 residues. The ends were cut back, 8 bases at V and 7 bases at J, with 17 bases in the middle. CDR1 is MNHEY, CDR2 SVGAGI, per germline. The CDR3 bases are TGTGCCAGCGGGGGGTGGGAGTCTGGTGGCTACACCTTC. Translated: CASGGWESGGYTF.

CDR3 loop: CASSQDGGRFF. For the CDR3, the DNA is TGTGCCAGCAGCCAGGACGGAGGACGGTTCTTC. The chain combines TRBV3-1 with TRBJ2-1, with a tentative D call TRBD2 (5 bases). The CDR3 extends over 11 amino acids. Germline values: CDR1 LGHDT, CDR2 YNNKEL (reference sequence). The germline V and J ends were trimmed by 3 bases and 15 bases, with 12 bases remaining between them.

CDR3 residues: CASSQVGRYTF. Written as DNA, the CDR3 is TGTGCCAGCAGCCAAGTGGGACGCTACACCTTC. The chain couples TRBV14 to TRBJ1-2; D perhaps matches TRBD1 (5 bases). The CDR3 is 11 amino acids. Germline V CDR1 and CDR2: SGHDN, FVKESK. Trimming stripped 1 base from V and 9 bases from J, with 6 bases between.

At least ten counts were recorded for this clonotype. The rearrangement joins TRBV20-1 to TRBJ1-2, with 9 bases lining up with TRBD1. This CDR3 comprises 11 residues. Unmatched junction bases numbered 1, after V lost 5 bases and J lost 6 bases. From germline, CDR1 is DFQATT and CDR2 SNEGSKA (reference sequence). The CDR3 protein is CSAWTGDGYTF. For the CDR3, the DNA is TGCAGTGCTTGGACAGGGGATGGCTACACCTTC.

As DNA, the CDR3 is TGTGCCAGCAGCTTAGGTACTAGCGGGAGAAACGAGCAGTACTTC. This gives the protein CASSLGTSGRNEQYF. This chain joins TRBV7-8 and TRBJ2-4; 11 bases align to TRBD2. The tail of the sequence fits TRBJ2-7 better, so the J call may be wrong. The CDR3 contains 15 residues. The germline CDR1 and CDR2 sequences are SGHVS and FQNEAQ.

This clonotype showed up just a few times. Given a much more abundant clone one base away, this may be a read error. V usage is TRBV18 and J usage is TRBJ2-5; D gene unclear. There are 12 residues in the CDR3. V lost 8 bases and J lost 2, with 9 bases in between. From germline, CDR1 is KGHSH and CDR2 LQKENI. The CDR3 spells CASGYGQETQYF. The CDR3, as DNA: TGTGCCAGCGGTTACGGGCAAGAGACCCAGTACTTC. Based on the CDR3 plus reference TRBV18 and TRBJ2-5, the full variable domain is NAGVMQNPRHLVRRRGQEARLRCSPMKGHSHVYWYRQLPEEGLKFMVYLQKENIIDESGMPKERFSAEFPKEGPSILRIQQVVRGDSAAYFCASGYGQETQYFGPGTRLLVL.

The chain links TRBV9 to TRBJ2-5; TRBD2 might be the D (5 bases). This CDR3 region has 15 residues. V gave up 1 base and J gave up 5 bases, with 15 bases separating them. In germline, CDR1 is SGDLS, CDR2 YYNGEE. The CDR3 sequence: CASSVRRGSGETQYF. As DNA, the CDR3 is TGTGCCAGCAGCGTACGCCGGGGTTCGGGGGAGACCCAGTACTTC.

A note on this clonotype: Since a much larger clone is just one base distant, this may be a read error. The V call is TRBV28, the J call TRBJ2-7; D unresolved. V gave up 6 bases and J gave up 2 bases, with 8 bases separating them. Germline V gene lookup returns CDR1 MDHEN and CDR2 SYDVKM. The CDR3 contains 12 residues. CDR3 protein: CASSQPAYEQYF. The CDR3 region has the DNA TGTGCCAGCAGCCAACCCGCCTACGAGCAGTACTTC.

This chain connects TRBV4-1 to TRBJ2-6; TRBD1 is a possible D gene (5 bases). CDR3 size: 14 residues. With 0 bases removed from V and 18 bases from J, the gap between germline ends came to 18 bases. Germline loops: CDR1 MGHRA, CDR2 YSYEKL. Written as DNA, the CDR3 is TGCGCCAGCAGCCAAGATCCCAGGGCCTACGAGCAGACTTTC. It yields the protein CASSQDPRAYEQTF.

The chain couples TRBV29-1 to TRBJ1-1; weak D call: TRBD1 (5 bases). V dropped 5 bases and J dropped 1 base, with 11 bases sitting between them. The CDR3 runs to 13 residues. Germline-derived CDR1 and CDR2 are SQVTM and ANQGSEA. The CDR3, as DNA: TGCAGCGTTCATAGGACACCGAACACTGAAGCTTTCTTT. Translating it yields CSVHRTPNTEAFF.